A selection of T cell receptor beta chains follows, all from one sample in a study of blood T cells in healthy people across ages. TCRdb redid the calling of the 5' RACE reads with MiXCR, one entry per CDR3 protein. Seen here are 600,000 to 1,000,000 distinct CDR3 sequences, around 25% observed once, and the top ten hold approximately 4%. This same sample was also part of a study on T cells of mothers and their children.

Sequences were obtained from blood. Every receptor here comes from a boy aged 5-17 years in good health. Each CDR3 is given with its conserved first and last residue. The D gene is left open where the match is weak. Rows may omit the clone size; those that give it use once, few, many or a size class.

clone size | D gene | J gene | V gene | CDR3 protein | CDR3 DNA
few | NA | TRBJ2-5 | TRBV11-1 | CASSAERTQYF | TGTGCCAGCAGCGCGGAGAGGACCCAGTACTTC
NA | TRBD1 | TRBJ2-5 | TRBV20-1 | CSVPTGTLETQYF | TGCAGTGTCCCGACAGGGACACTTGAGACCCAGTACTTC
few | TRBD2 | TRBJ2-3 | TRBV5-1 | CASSLSWRESYTDTRYF | TGCGCCAGCAGCCTATCCTGGCGGGAGTCCTACACAGATACGCGGTATTTT
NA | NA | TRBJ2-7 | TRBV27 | CASSLSFSLGGHYEQYF | TGTGCCAGCAGTTTATCCTTCTCGTTGGGGGGACACTACGAGCAGTACTTC
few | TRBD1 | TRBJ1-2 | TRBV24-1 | CATSDSGQDPSYGYTF | TGTGCCACCAGTGACTCCGGACAGGATCCCTCCTATGGCTACACCTTC
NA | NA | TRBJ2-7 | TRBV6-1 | CASTDGQTYEQYF | TGTGCCAGCACCGACGGGCAGACCTACGAGCAGTACTTC
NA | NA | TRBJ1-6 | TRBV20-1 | CSARERELGDSPLHF | TGCAGTGCTAGAGAGAGGGAACTTGGGGATTCACCCCTCCACTTT
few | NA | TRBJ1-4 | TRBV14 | CASSQGDYNEKLFF | TGTGCCAGCAGCCAAGGAGACTATAATGAAAAACTGTTTTTT
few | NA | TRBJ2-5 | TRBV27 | CASNIQGGETQYF | TGTGCCAGCAATATACAGGGAGGGGAGACCCAGTACTTC
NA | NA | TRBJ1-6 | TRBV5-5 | CASSLRDNSPLHF | TGTGCCAGCAGCCTCCGGGATAATTCACCCCTCCACTTT
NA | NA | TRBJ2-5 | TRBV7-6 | CASMSHRSQETQYF | TGTGCCAGCATGAGCCACAGGAGTCAAGAGACCCAGTACTTC
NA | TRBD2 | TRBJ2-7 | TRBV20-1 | CSARPGLAAYEQYF | TGCAGTGCTAGGCCGGGACTAGCGGCCTACGAGCAGTACTTC
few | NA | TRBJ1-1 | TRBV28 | CASSLAGLSTEAFF | TGTGCCAGCAGTTTAGCAGGGTTGAGCACTGAAGCTTTCTTT
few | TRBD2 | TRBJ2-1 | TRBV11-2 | CASSSRLAAYNEQFF | TGTGCCAGCAGTTCCCGACTAGCGGCGTACAATGAGCAGTTCTTC
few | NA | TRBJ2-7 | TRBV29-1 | CSVGKGSSYEQYF | TGCAGCGTTGGTAAGGGGTCCTCCTACGAGCAGTACTTC
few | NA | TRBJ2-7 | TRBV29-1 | CSVVDDRAEQYF | TGCAGCGTTGTCGATGACCGCGCCGAGCAGTACTTC
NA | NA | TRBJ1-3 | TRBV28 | CASSLWVTSGNTIYF | TGTGCCAGCAGTTTGTGGGTCACCTCTGGAAACACCATATATTTT
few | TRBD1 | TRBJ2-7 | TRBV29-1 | CSVVGGTVGEQYF | TGCAGCGTTGTAGGGGGCACGGTTGGGGAGCAGTACTTC
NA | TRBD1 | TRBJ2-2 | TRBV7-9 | CASSSRTGEDTGELFF | TGTGCCAGCAGCTCGAGGACAGGGGAGGACACCGGGGAGCTGTTTTTT
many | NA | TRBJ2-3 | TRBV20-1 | CSAAQGTDTQYF | TGCAGTGCTGCACAGGGCACAGATACGCAGTATTTT
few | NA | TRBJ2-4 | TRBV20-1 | CSAREVGGTRAKNIQYF | TGCAGTGCTAGAGAAGTTGGCGGGACCCGAGCCAAAAACATTCAGTACTTC
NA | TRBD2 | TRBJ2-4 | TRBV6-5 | CASSYSYIPGLAGLKNIQYF | TGTGCCAGCAGTTACTCCTACATACCGGGACTAGCGGGACTAAAAAACATTCAGTACTTC
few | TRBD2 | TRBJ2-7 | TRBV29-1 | CSVDDSGTSGHYEQYF | TGCAGCGTTGATGATTCCGGGACTAGCGGCCACTACGAGCAGTACTTC
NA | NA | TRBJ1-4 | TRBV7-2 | CASSFEGRRREKLFF | TGTGCCAGCAGCTTTGAGGGACGGCGGCGGGAAAAACTGTTTTTT
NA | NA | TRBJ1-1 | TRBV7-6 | CASSTRPAEMNTEAFF | TGTGCCAGCAGCACCCGTCCGGCAGAAATGAACACTGAAGCTTTCTTT
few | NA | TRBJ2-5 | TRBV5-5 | CASSLWDNQETQYF | TGTGCCAGCAGCTTGTGGGACAACCAAGAGACCCAGTACTTC